This TCR beta chain emerged from a study of T cell changes during pregnancy in multiple sclerosis. The method was immunoSEQ multiplex PCR; TCRdb's version includes in-frame clones alone and lacks a portion of them. Counted here are 25,000 to 30,000 clones, 90% to 95% occurring once; the ten biggest clones make up approximately 5.3%. From germline, CDR1 is MRHNA and CDR2 SNTAGT. Trimming removed 2 bases at V and 4 bases at J, with 10 bases between. CDR3 length equals 14 residues. The chain is built from TRBV6-4 and TRBJ2-3; D possibly corresponds to TRBD2 (6 bases). The sample in question was CD8+ T cells from peripheral blood mononuclear cells, obtained before pregnancy. The source of this sequence is a female donor with multiple sclerosis, enrolled in a pregnancy study. CDR3 coding DNA: TGTGCCAGCAGTGACGATACTAGCCCAGATACGCAGTATTTT. As protein: CASSDDTSPDTQYF.